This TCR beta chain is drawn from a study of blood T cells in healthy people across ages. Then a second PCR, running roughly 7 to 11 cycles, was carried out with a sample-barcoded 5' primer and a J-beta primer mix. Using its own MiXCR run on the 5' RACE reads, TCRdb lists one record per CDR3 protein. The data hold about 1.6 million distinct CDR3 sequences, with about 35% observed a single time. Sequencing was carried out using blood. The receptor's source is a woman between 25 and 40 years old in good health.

CDR3 loop: CASSEPPRPYEQYF. The DNA for the CDR3 is TGTGCCAGCAGTGAACCCCCCAGGCCCTACGAGCAGTACTTC. This sequence joins TRBV2 and TRBJ2-7; D is undetermined. The CDR3 sequence is 14 residues long. Germline CDR1 SNHLY, CDR2 FYNNEI. V lost 2 bases to trimming and J lost 2 bases, with 10 bases between them.